What follows are 14 T cell receptor beta chains derived from one specimen sequenced in a study of shared clonotypes between healthy human individuals. Clones were read by immunoSEQ multiplex PCR, and TCRdb kept only the in-frame ones, dropping some. Of about 2,500,000 clones listed, around nine tenths are singletons. The sequencing input was naive CD4+ T cells sorted from blood. The subset here: CD45RA+ positively selected. Receptor source: a man between 18 and 35 years old in good health.

Points on this clone: The germline gene is not matched at one end of the junction; a read error may be the cause. CDR3 sequence reads: CASSLSGQGARSRVNQPQHF. In DNA, the CDR3 is TGTGCCAGCAGCTTATCGGGACAGGGGGCGAGGTCAAGAGTCAATCAGCCCCAGCATTTT. V is TRBV28 and J is TRBJ1-5; 12 nucleotides line up with TRBD1. The CDR3 loop spans 20 amino acids. Germline values: CDR1 MDHEN, CDR2 SYDVKM.

The rearrangement links TRBV27 to TRBJ1-6; D may be TRBD1 (6 bases). Looked up from germline, CDR1 is MNHEY and CDR2 is SMNVEV (reference sequence). The V end lost 7 bases, the J end lost 7 bases, and 11 bases lay between the germline ends. CDR3 length: 13 residues. CDR3 nucleotide sequence: TGTGCCAGCAATCAGGGGAGAAATTCACCCCTCCACTTT. It encodes CASNQGRNSPLHF.

V usage is TRBV4-1 and J usage is TRBJ2-7; D gene unclear. V was pared by 3 bases and J by 6 bases, with 12 bases between. The V gene's germline CDR1 is MGHRA and CDR2 YSYEKL. The CDR3 spans 13 residues. CDR3 amino acids: CASSQADTSEQYF. The CDR3, as DNA: TGCGCCAGCAGCCAGGCAGATACCAGCGAGCAGTACTTC.

V and J are TRBV5-5 and TRBJ1-1; no reliable D call. Between the trimmed V and J ends, which lost 4 bases and 3 bases, there was a span of 13 bases. Germline loops: CDR1 SGHKS, CDR2 YYEKEE (reference sequence). This CDR3 is built from 14 residues. The CDR3 region is CASSPPSVDTEAFF. The CDR3 DNA reads TGTGCCAGCAGCCCGCCCTCCGTGGACACTGAAGCTTTCTTT.

The genes are TRBV28 and TRBJ2-7; D gene ambiguous. Germline loops: CDR1 MDHEN, CDR2 SYDVKM. The CDR3 loop spans 15 amino acids. V gave up 4 bases and J gave up 3 bases, with 16 bases separating them. CDR3 nucleotide sequence: TGTGCCAGCAGTTCCGCCCGACATCCATTCTACGAGCAGTACTTC. Protein sequence: CASSSARHPFYEQYF.

The chain carries TRBV7-2 and TRBJ1-3; D is possibly TRBD1 (5 bases). Per the germline V gene, CDR1 is SGHTA and CDR2 is FQGNSA. Trimming removed 5 bases from V and 8 bases from J, with 19 bases in between. The CDR3 consists of 15 residues. The CDR3 region is CASSPTFSGGDTIYF. CDR3 DNA: TGTGCCAGCAGCCCGACATTCTCTGGGGGTGACACCATATATTTT.

This clone was counted once. The chain uses TRBV2 and TRBJ2-1, with TRBD2 identical over 14 bases. The trim removed 5 bases at V and 12 bases at J, leaving 9 bases unmatched. Germline CDR1 SNHLY, CDR2 FYNNEI. CDR3 length: 15 residues. The CDR3 DNA is TGTGCCAGCAGTATTAGAGGGACTAGCGGGAGAGGGCAGTTCTTC. This sequence encodes CASSIRGTSGRGQFF.

The chain uses TRBV19 and TRBJ2-3; D is undetermined. Germline V gene lookup returns CDR1 LNHDA and CDR2 SQIVND (reference sequence). V was cut by 4 bases and J by 1 base, with 15 bases left in between. The CDR3 extends over 16 amino acids. CDR3: CASSTKTTSGTDTQYF. CDR3 coding DNA: TGTGCCAGTAGTACAAAGACCACGTCGGGCACAGATACGCAGTATTTT.

This rearrangement joins TRBV2 to TRBJ2-1, with TRBD1 matching 10 bases. Per germline, CDR1 SNHLY and CDR2 FYNNEI. V was pared by 3 bases and J by 3 bases, with 2 bases of the junction left unmatched. This CDR3 is 15 amino acids long. For the CDR3, the DNA is TGTGCCAGCAGTGAGACAGGGGGCAACTACAATGAGCAGTTCTTC. Translated, it gives CASSETGGNYNEQFF.

The chain combines TRBV7-9 with TRBJ2-7; D remains unclear. Trimming removed 5 bases from V and 6 bases from J, with 20 bases in between. Germline CDR1 SEHNR, CDR2 FQNEAQ (reference sequence). This CDR3 is 15 amino acids long. CDR3 in amino acids: CASSPKAGFPSEQYF. The CDR3 region has the DNA TGTGCCAGCAGCCCGAAAGCCGGCTTCCCCAGCGAGCAGTACTTC.

The rearrangement uses TRBV5-4 and TRBJ2-5; 11 bases line up with TRBD2. CDR1 is SGHNT, CDR2 YYREEE, per germline (reference sequence). The CDR3 consists of 16 residues. With V trimmed by 0 bases and J by 2 bases, 3 bases remained unmatched. The CDR3 loop reads CASSLAIAGGQETQYF. The CDR3 region has the DNA TGTGCCAGCAGCTTGGCCATAGCGGGAGGGCAAGAGACCCAGTACTTC.

The chain recombines TRBV6-1 with TRBJ2-7; D is unresolved. The V and J ends lost 5 bases and 2 bases respectively, with 10 bases between them. Germline loops: CDR1 MNHNS, CDR2 SASEGT. This CDR3 comprises 13 residues. The CDR3, as DNA: TGTGCCAGCAGTTCTTACAGAGCCTACGAGCAGTACTTC. Amino acid sequence: CASSSYRAYEQYF.

Points on this clone: Other nucleotide sequences from this sample produce the same CDR3. The chain recombines TRBV7-2 with TRBJ2-3; 7 bases are shared with TRBD2. Germline V gives CDR1 SGHTA, CDR2 FQGNSA. The V gene end was trimmed by 1 base and the J gene end by 4 bases; junction bases not matched to a gene: 2. The CDR3 spans 14 residues. In DNA form, the CDR3 reads TGTGCCAGCAGCTTAGTGGGGGGGGCAGATACGCAGTATTTT. Translation gives CASSLVGGADTQYF. Full variable domain (rest looked up from reference TRBV7-2 and TRBJ2-3): GAGVSQSPSNKVTEKGKDVELRCDPISGHTALYWYRQSLGQGLEFLIYFQGNSAPDKSGLPSDRFSAERTGGSVSTLTIQRTQQEDSAVYLCASSLVGGADTQYFGPGTRLTVL.

The J gene is TRBJ2-5, the V gene TRBV30; TRBD1 agrees at 9 bases. CDR3 length equals 14 residues. Trimming took 3 bases from V and 5 from J; bases not matched to a gene: 7. The germline gives CDR1 GTSNPN, CDR2 SVGIG (reference sequence). The CDR3 sequence: CAWSQGTGWETQYF. The CDR3 DNA is TGTGCCTGGAGCCAGGGGACAGGGTGGGAGACCCAGTACTTC. Variable domain in full (rest from reference TRBV30 and TRBJ2-5): SQTIHQWPATLVQPVGSPLSLECTVEGTSNPNLYWYRQAAGRGLQLLFYSVGIGQISSEVPQNLSASRPQDRQFILSSKKLLLSDSGFYLCAWSQGTGWETQYFGPGTRLLVL.